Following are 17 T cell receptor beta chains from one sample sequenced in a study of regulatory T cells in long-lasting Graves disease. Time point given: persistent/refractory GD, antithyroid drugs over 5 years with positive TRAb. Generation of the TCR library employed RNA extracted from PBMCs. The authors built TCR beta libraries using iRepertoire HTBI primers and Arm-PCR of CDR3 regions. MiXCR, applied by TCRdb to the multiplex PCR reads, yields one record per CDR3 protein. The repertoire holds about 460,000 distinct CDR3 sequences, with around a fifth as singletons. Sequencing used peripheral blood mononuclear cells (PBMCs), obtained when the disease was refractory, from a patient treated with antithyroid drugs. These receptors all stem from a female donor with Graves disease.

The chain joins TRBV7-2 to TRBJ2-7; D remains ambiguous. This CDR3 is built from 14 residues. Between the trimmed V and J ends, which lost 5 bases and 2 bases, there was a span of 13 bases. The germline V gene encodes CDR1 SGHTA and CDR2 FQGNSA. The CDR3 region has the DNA TGTGCCAGCAGCCAAGAGGAAGGAGCCTACGAGCAGTACTTC. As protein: CASSQEEGAYEQYF.

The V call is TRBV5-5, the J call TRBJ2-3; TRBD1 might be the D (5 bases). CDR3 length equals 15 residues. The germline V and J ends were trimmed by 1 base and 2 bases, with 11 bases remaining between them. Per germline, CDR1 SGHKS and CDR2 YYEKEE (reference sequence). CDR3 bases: TGTGCCAGCAGCTTGTTGCAGGGCTCCACAGATACGCAGTATTTT. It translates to CASSLLQGSTDTQYF.

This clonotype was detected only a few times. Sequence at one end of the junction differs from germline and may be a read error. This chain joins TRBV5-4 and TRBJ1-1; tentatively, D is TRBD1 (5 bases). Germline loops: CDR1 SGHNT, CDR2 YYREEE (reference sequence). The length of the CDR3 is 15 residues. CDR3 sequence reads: CASSVPGSLGTEAFF. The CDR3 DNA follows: TGTGCCAGCAGCGTTCCAGGGTCCTTGGGCACTGAAGCTTTTTTT.

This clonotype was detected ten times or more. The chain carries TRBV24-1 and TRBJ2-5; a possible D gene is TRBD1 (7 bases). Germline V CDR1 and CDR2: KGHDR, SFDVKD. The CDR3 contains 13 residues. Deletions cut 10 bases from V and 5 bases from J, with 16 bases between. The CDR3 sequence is CATSEGARETQYF. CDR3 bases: TGTGCCACATCGGAGGGGGCGCGCGAGACCCAGTACTTC.

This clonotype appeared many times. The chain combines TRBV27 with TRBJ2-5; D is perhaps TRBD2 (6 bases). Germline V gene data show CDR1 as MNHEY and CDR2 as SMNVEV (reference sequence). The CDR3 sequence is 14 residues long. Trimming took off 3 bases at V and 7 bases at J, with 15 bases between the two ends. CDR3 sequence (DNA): TGTGCCAGCAGTTTTAGGGCGCCGGAGGGGACCCAGTACTTC. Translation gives CASSFRAPEGTQYF.

Here the CDR3 reads CASSLLVGGKNIQYF. DNA of the CDR3: TGTGCCAGCAGCTTATTAGTAGGGGGCAAAAACATTCAGTACTTC. This sequence joins TRBV7-9 and TRBJ2-4; tentative D call: TRBD1 (6 bases). This CDR3 contains 15 residues. Looked up from germline, CDR1 is SEHNR and CDR2 is FQNEAQ (reference sequence). V was pared by 2 bases and J by 3 bases, with 11 bases between. The full variable domain, with the rest looked up from reference TRBV7-9 and TRBJ2-4, is DTGVSQNPRHKITKRGQNVTFRCDPISEHNRLYWYRQTLGQGPEFLTYFQNEAQLEKSRLLSDRFSAERPKGSFSTLEIQRTEQGDSAMYLCASSLLVGGKNIQYFGAGTRLSVL.

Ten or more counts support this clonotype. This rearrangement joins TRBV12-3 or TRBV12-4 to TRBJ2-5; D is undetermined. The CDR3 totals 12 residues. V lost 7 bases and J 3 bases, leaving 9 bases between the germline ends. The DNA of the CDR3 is TGTGCCAGCAATGTGGCTGAAGAGACCCAGTACTTC. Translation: CASNVAEETQYF.

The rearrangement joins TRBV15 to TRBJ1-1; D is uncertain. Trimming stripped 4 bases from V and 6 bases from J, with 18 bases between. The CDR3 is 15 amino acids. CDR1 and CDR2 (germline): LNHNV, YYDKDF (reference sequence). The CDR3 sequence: CATSTRSTPGSEAFF. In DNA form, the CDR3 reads TGTGCCACCAGCACGCGATCCACCCCGGGATCTGAAGCTTTCTTT.

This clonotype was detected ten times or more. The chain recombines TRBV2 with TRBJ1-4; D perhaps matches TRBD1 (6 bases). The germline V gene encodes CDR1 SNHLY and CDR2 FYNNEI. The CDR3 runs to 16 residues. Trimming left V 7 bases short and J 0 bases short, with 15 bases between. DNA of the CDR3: TGTGCCAGCACCTCCCGGGAGGGGGCAACTAATGAAAAACTGTTTTTT. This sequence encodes CASTSREGATNEKLFF.

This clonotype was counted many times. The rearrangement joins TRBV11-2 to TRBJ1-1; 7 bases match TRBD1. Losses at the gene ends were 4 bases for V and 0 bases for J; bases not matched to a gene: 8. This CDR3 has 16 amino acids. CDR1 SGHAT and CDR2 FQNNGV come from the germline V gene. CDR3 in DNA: TGTGCCAGCAGCTCCCGGACAGGTGTCATGAACACTGAAGCTTTCTTT. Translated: CASSSRTGVMNTEAFF.

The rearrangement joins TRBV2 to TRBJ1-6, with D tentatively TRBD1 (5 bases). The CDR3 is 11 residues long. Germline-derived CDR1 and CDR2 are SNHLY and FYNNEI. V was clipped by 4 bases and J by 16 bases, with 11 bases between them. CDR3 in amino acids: CASSARVSLHF. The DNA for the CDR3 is TGTGCCAGCAGTGCCAGGGTATCACTCCACTTT.

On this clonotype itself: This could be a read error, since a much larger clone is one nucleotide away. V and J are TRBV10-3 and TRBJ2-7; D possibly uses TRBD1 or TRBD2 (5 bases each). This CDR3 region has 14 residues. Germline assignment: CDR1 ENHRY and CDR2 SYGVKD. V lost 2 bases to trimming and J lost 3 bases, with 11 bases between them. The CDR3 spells CAISEGHEGYEQYF. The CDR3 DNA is TGTGCCATCAGTGAGGGACATGAGGGCTACGAGCAGTACTTC.

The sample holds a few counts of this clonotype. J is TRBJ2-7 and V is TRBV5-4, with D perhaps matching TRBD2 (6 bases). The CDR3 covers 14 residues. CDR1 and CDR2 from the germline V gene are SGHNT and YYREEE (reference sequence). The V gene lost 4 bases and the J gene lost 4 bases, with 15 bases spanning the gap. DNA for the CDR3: TGTGCCAGCAGCCCGGGACTCCTCACTTACGAGCAGTACTTC. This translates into CASSPGLLTYEQYF.

The CDR3 sequence: CASSPDGTHNEQYF. Here the CDR3 DNA reads TGTGCCAGCAGTCCCGACGGGACTCACAACGAGCAGTACTTC. V gene TRBV6-2 or TRBV6-3 combines with J gene TRBJ2-7; maybe TRBD2 (6 bases). V lost 5 bases and J lost 5, with 16 bases in between. Germline CDR1 is MNHEY and CDR2 is SVGEGT. There are 14 residues in the CDR3.

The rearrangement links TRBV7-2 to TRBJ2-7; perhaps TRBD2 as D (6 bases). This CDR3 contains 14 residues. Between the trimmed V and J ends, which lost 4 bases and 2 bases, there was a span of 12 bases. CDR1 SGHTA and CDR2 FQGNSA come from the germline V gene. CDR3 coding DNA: TGTGCCAGCAGCTCGACTAGAGTTACCTACGAGCAGTACTTC. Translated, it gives CASSSTRVTYEQYF.

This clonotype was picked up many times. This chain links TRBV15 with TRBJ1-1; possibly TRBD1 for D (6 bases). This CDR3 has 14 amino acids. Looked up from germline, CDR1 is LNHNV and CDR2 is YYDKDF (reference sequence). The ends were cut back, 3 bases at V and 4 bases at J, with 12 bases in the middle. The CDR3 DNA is TGTGCCACCAGCAGTATACAGGGTACCACTGAAGCTTTCTTT. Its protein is CATSSIQGTTEAFF.

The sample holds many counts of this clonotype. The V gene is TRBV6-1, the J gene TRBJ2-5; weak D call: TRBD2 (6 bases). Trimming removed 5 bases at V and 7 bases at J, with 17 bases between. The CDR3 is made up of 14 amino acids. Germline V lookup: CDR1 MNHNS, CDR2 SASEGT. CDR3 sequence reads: CASSHPGQGGTQYF. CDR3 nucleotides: TGTGCCAGCAGTCACCCTGGGCAGGGAGGGACCCAGTACTTC.